This T cell receptor (beta chain) was observed in a study of CD8 T cells in ankylosing spondylitis. The study, taken as a whole, reports: One TCR beta motif, made up of roughly 8 highly homologous variants, appeared characteristic of ankylosing spondylitis blood.

This clonotype was seen many times. No antigen is known for it. Quantitative molecular-barcoded 5'-RACE generated the TCR beta libraries. Each CDR3 protein is one row after TCRdb ran MiXCR on the 5' RACE reads. This sample carries some 240,000 distinct CDR3 sequences, approximately 9% of them seen once, and the ten largest clones take around 7%. This receptor was taken from a male donor with ankylosing spondylitis or in good health (not recorded which). Sequencing used blood, either unsorted or a sorted T cell fraction (not recorded which).

CDR3 in amino acids: CASSLARAVDEQFF. The CDR3 coding sequence is TGCGCCAGCAGCTTGGCCCGGGCGGTGGATGAGCAGTTCTTC. The genes are TRBV5-1 and TRBJ2-1; no clear D gene. This CDR3 spans 14 amino acids. CDR1 and CDR2 from the germline V gene are SGHRS and YFSETQ. Trimming stripped 0 bases from V and 8 bases from J, with 12 bases between.